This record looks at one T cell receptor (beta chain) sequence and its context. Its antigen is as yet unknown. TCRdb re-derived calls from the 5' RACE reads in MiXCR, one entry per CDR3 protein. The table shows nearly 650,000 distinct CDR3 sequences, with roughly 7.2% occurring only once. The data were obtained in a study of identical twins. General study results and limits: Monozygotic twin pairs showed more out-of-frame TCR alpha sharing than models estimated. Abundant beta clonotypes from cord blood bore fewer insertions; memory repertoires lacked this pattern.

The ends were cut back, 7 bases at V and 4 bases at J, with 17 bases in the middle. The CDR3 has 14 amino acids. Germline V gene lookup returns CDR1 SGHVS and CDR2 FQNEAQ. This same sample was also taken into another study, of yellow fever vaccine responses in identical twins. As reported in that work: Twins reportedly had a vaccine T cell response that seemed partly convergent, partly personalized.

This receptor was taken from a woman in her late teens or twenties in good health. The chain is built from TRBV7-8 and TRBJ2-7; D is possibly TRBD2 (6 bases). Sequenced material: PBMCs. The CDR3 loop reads CASTPVEGWYEQYF. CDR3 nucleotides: TGTGCCAGCACCCCGGTGGAGGGCTGGTACGAGCAGTACTTC.